These T cell receptor beta chains were read from a single sample in a study of blood T cell repertoires in COVID-19. Libraries were prepared by immunoSEQ multiplex PCR; TCRdb keeps only in-frame clonotypes and omits some of them. The sample consists of about 280,000 clones, roughly 80% of them appearing once. Sequenced input: PBMCs or T cells enriched from blood (not recorded which). The receptors originated from a man aged 35 to 55 who had been exposed to COVID-19. The CDR3 runs from the conserved cysteine through the conserved F or W. Fields, in order: J gene, D gene, clone size, V gene, CDR3 DNA, CDR3 protein. A D gene is named only where the DNA matches it firmly. Part of the rows lack a size; the others show once, few, many or a class for expanded clones.

>TRBJ2-7|NA|NA|TRBV4-2
TGTGCCAGCAGCCAAGAGTCCAAAATCTACTACGAGCAGTACTTC
CASSQESKIYYEQYF
>TRBJ2-3|NA|NA|TRBV13
TGTGCCAGCAGCTTACCGACAGGGAGGACAGATACGCAGTATTTT
CASSLPTGRTDTQYF
>TRBJ2-1|TRBD2|once|TRBV5-1
TGCGCCAGCAGCAAAGGACTAGCAGTGGATGAGCAGTTCTTC
CASSKGLAVDEQFF
>TRBJ2-7|TRBD2|NA|TRBV27
TGTGCCAGCAGGACTAGCGACGCCTACGAGCAGTACTTC
CASRTSDAYEQYF
>TRBJ1-1|TRBD1|NA|TRBV27
TGTGCCAGCACACGGACAGGGTTGAACACTGAAGCTTTCTTT
CASTRTGLNTEAFF
>TRBJ2-3|TRBD2|NA|TRBV3-1/TRBV3-2
TGTGCCAGTGGTAAACTAGCGTATTCCACGGATACGCAGTATTTT
CASGKLAYSTDTQYF
>TRBJ2-7|TRBD2|NA|TRBV28
TGTGCCAGCAGTTTACGGGGGCGCGGGACTAGCGGGAAGTACGAGCAGTACTTC
CASSLRGRGTSGKYEQYF
>TRBJ2-5|TRBD2|NA|TRBV3-1/TRBV3-2
TGTGCCAGCAGCCCCCTCTCGGGGGGAGAGACCCAGTACTTC
CASSPLSGGETQYF
>TRBJ1-2|NA|NA|TRBV19
TGTGCCAGTAGTATAAGTACAGGGTATGGCTACACCTTC
CASSISTGYGYTF
>TRBJ2-2|TRBD2|NA|TRBV6-1
TGTGCCAGCAGTGGGGTCCCGGGACTAGCGTTCACCGGGGAGCTGTTTTTT
CASSGVPGLAFTGELFF
>TRBJ2-5|NA|once|TRBV20-1
TGCAGTGCTAGTTTCGGCCAAGAGACCCAGTACTTC
CSASFGQETQYF
>TRBJ1-6|NA|NA|TRBV7-8
TGTGCCAGCAGCCGAGCCGGGACGGAGGGTTCACCCCTCCACTTT
CASSRAGTEGSPLHF
>TRBJ1-2|NA|NA|TRBV19
TGTGCCACTCACAGGTCTATCGATGGCTACACCTTC
CATHRSIDGYTF
>TRBJ1-1|NA|NA|TRBV6-6
TGTGCCAGCAGCAGAAACAGGGAACAAGCTTTCTTT
CASSRNREQAFF
>TRBJ1-1|TRBD1|NA|TRBV12-3/TRBV12-4
TGTGCCAGCAGGTGGACAGGTCTTGAAGCTTTCTTT
CASRWTGLEAFF